This T cell receptor (beta chain) came from a study of radiation and T cells in renal cell carcinoma. Findings and limits, study-wide: Baseline intratumoral clonotype presence is unknown without pretreatment biopsies. Top tumor clonotypes rose in blood 2 weeks post-radiation, then contracted.

As to this clone: Antigen unknown.

Sequencing used immunoSEQ multiplex PCR; TCRdb keeps in-frame clones, though not all of them. Among 140,000 to 150,000 clones listed, 65% to 90% were seen once. CDR1 SGHDN and CDR2 FVKESK come from the germline V gene. The CDR3 runs to 16 residues. V lost 0 bases, J lost 2 bases, and 13 bases lay in between. Time point: blood 4 weeks post-SBRT, at nephrectomy. Noted treatment: 15 Gy SBRT to primary tumor, nephrectomy 4 weeks later. Nephrectomy followed 15 Gy stereotactic body radiation by 4 weeks. Sequencing was performed on blood, taken from a patient whose treatment included radiotherapy and nephrectomy. This clonotype was obtained from a woman aged 50 to 60 with renal cell carcinoma. The chain carries TRBV14 and TRBJ1-2, with unresolved D. The CDR3 region has the DNA TGTGCCAGCAGCCAAGATCTCAATACAGCGAACTATGGCTACACCTTC. It is translated as CASSQDLNTANYGYTF.